The source of this T cell receptor beta chain is a study of neurological immune-mediated disorders. Each CDR3 protein is one row after TCRdb ran MiXCR on the 5' RACE reads. The data contain 66,000 or so distinct CDR3 sequences, 4% to 6% of them singletons. Many counts were recorded for this clonotype. The CDR3 length is 14 residues. CDR1 SGDLS and CDR2 YYNGEE come from the germline V gene. Between the trimmed V and J ends, which lost 3 bases and 4 bases, there was a span of 10 bases. The receptor was derived from a woman aged 30 to 39 with multiple sclerosis. The sample comprised PBMCs. The rearrangement links TRBV9 to TRBJ1-4; D might be TRBD1 (6 bases). The CDR3 DNA reads as TGTGCCAGCAGCGCGGACAGCTTTAATGAAAAACTGTTTTTT. Residues: CASSADSFNEKLFF.